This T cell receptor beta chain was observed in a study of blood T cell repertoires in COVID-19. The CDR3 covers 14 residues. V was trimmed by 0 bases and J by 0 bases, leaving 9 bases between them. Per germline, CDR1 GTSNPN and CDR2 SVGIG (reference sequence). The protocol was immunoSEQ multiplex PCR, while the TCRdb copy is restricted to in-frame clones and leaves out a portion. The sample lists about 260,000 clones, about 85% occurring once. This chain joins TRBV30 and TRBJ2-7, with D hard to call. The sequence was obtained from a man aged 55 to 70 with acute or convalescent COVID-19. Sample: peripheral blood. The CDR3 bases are TGTGCCTGGAGTGTAGCTGGCGGCTCCTACGAGCAGTACTTC. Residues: CAWSVAGGSYEQYF.